This T cell receptor (beta chain) was obtained from a study of cytomegalovirus exposure and HLA in healthy donors. Sequenced by immunoSEQ multiplex PCR; TCRdb stores in-frame clones only, minus some. The sample gives 150,000 to 200,000 clones, more than 75% of which show up once; more than 1.2% is in the top ten. The germline V gene has CDR1 KGHSH and CDR2 LQKENI. This CDR3 has 14 amino acids. The germline V and J ends were trimmed by 1 base and 5 bases, with 11 bases remaining between them. The source of this sequence is a woman aged 18 to 35 in good health and CMV-seronegative. The sequencing input was PBMCs. The chain joins TRBV18 to TRBJ1-1; a weak D match, TRBD1 (5 bases). CDR3 DNA: TGTGCCAGCTCACCACAGGGAAAGGGGACTGAAGCTTTCTTT. Translation gives CASSPQGKGTEAFF.